This TCR beta chain comes out of a study of OX40 agonist ivuxolimab in advanced cancers. As for the study in general: In this trial design, patients received ivuxolimab intravenously at 0.01 to 10 mg/kg every 2 weeks.

With regard to this clone: Its antigen is not identified.

Germline CDR1 SGDLS, CDR2 YYNGEE. Trimming removed 0 bases at V and 9 bases at J, with 4 bases between. The CDR3 consists of 11 residues. Study-wide findings and caveats: On average, CD8+ T cells had more expanded clones than CD4+.

The protocol was immunoSEQ multiplex PCR, while the TCRdb copy is restricted to in-frame clones and leaves out a portion. The sample has approximately 61,000 clones, 89% seen once. This TCR was recovered from an adult with an advanced solid tumor such as melanoma, head and neck, liver or kidney cancer. Sequenced here: CD4+ or CD8+ T cells sorted from blood, sampled in a trial of the OX40 agonist ivuxolimab. The rearrangement uses TRBV9 and TRBJ2-1; D is undetermined. The CDR3 protein is CASSVEGEQFF. CDR3 in DNA: TGTGCCAGCAGCGTAGAGGGTGAGCAGTTCTTC.